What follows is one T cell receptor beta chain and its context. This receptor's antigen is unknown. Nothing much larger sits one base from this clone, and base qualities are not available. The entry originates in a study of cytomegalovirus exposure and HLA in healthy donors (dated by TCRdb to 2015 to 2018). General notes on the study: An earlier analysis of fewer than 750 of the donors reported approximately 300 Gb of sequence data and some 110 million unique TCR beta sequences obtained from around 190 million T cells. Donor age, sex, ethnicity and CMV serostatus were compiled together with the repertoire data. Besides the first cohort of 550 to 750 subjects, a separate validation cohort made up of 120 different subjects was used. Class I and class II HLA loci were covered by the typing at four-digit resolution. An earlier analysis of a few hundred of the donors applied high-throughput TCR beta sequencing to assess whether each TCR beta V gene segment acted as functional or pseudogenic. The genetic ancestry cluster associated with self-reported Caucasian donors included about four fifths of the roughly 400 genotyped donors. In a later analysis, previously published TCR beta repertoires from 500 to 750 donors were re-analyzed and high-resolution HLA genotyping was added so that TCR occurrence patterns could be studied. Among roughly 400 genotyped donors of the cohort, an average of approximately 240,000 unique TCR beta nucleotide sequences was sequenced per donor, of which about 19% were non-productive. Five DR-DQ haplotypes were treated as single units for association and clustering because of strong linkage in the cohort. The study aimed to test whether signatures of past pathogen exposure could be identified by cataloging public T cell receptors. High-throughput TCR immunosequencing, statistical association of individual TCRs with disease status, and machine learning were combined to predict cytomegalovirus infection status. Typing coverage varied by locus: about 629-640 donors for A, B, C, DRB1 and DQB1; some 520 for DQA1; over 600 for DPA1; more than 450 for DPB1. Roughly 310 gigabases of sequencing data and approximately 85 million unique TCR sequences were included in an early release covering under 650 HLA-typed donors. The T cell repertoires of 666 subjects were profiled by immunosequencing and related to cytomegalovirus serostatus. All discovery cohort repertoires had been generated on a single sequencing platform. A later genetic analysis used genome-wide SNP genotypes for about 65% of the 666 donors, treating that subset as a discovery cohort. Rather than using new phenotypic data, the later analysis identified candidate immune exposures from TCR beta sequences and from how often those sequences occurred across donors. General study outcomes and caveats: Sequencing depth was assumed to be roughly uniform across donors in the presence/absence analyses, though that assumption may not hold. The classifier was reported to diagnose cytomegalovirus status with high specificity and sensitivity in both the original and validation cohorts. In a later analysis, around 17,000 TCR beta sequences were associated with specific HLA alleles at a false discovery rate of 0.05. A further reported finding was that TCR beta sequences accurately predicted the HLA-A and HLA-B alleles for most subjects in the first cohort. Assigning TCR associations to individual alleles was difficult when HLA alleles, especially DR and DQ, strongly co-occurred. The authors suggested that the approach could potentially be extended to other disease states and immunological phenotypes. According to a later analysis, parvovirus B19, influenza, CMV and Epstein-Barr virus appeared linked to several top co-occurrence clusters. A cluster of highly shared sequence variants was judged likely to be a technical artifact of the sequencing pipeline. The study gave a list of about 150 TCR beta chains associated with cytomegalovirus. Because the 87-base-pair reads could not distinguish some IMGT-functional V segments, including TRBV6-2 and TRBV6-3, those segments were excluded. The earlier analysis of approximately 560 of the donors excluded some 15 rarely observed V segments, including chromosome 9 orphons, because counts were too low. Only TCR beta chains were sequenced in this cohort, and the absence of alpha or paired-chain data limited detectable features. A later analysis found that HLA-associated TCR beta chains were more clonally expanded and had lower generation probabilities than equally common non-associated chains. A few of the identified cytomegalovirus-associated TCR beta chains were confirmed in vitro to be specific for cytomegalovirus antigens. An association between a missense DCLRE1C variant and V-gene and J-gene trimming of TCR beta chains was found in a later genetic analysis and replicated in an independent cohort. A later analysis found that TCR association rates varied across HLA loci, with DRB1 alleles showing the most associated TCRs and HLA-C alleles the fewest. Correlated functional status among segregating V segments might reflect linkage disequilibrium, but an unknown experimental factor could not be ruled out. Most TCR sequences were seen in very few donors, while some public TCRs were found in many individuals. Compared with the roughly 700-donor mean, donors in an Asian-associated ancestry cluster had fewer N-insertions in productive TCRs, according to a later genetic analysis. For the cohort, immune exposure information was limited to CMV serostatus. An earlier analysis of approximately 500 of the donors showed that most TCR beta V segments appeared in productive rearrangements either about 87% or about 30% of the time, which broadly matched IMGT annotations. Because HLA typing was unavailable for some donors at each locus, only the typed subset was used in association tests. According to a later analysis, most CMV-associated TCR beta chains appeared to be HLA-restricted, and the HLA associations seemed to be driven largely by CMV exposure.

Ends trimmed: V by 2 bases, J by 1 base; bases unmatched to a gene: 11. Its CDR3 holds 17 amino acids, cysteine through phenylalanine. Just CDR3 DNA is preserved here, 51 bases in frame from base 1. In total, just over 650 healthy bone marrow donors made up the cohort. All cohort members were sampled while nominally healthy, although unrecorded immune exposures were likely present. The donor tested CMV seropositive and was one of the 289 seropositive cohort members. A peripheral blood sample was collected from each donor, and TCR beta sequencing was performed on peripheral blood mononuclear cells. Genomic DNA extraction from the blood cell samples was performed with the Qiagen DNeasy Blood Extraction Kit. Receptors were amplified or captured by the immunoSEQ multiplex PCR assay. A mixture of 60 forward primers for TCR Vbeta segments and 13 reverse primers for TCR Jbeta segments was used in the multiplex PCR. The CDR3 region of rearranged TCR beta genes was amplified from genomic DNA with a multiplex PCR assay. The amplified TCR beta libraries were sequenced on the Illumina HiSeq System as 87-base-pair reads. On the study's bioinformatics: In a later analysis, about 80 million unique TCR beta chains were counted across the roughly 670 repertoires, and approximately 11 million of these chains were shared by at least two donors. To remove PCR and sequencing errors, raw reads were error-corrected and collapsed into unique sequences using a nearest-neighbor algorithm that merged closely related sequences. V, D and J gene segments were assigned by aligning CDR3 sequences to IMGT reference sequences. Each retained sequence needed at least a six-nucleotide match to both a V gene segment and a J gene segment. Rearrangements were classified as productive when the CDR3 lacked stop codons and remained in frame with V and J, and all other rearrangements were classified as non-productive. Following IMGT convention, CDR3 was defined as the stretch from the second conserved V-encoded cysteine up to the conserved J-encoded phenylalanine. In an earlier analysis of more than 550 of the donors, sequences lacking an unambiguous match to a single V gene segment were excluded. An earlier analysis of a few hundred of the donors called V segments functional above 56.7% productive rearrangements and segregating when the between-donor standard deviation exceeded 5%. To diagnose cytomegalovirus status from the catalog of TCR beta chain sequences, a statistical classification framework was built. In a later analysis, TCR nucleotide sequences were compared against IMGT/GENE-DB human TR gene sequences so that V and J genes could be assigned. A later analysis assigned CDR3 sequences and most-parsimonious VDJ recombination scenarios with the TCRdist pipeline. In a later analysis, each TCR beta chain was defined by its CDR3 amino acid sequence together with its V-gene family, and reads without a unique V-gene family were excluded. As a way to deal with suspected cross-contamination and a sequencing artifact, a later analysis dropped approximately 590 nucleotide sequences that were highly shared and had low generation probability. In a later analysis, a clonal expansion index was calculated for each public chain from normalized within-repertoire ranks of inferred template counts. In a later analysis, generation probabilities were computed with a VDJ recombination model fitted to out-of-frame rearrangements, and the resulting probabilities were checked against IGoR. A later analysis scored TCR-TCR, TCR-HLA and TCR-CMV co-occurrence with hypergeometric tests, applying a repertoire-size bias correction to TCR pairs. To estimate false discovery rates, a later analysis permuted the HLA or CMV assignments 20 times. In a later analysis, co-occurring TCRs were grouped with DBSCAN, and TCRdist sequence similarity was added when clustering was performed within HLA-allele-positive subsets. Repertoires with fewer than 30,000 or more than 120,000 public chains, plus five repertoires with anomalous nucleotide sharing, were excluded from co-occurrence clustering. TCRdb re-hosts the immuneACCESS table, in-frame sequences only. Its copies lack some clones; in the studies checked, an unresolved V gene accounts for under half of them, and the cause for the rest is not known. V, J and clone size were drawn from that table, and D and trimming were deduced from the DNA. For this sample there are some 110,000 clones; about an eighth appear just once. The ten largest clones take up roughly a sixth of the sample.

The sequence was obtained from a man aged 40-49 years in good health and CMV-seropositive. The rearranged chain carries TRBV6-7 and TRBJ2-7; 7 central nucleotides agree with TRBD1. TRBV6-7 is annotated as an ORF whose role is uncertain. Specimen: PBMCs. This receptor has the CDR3 CASSYEVQGGPSYEQYF. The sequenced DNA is TGTGCCAGCAGTTACGAGGTCCAAGGGGGCCCTTCCTACGAGCAGTACTTC.